These T cell receptor beta chains were read from a single sample in a study of human thymus T cells. Sequenced by immunoSEQ multiplex PCR; TCRdb stores in-frame clones only, minus some. The sample shows some 46,000 clones, nearly 95% of them seen only once. The sample comprised blood. These receptors were collected from a boy in the first two years of life with a congenital heart defect but otherwise immunologically healthy. CDR3s include the opening cysteine and the closing phenylalanine or tryptophan. Fields, in order: V gene, J gene, CDR3 protein.

TRBV30	TRBJ2-7	CAWSVRQGNYEQYF
TRBV11-2	TRBJ2-2	CASSPTGGGELFF
TRBV4-1	TRBJ2-5	CASSQRLPPGLAPIETQYF
TRBV19	TRBJ2-1	CASTPRASGGARSSYNEQFF
TRBV19	TRBJ2-1	CASSISGRNYNEQFF
TRBV7-2	TRBJ2-3	CASSLVRADTQYF
TRBV7-2	TRBJ2-3	CASSLAKRGGPTDTQYF
TRBV11-3	TRBJ2-7	CASSLSWGPAYEQYF
TRBV28	TRBJ1-2	CASRQVLYGYTF
TRBV7-9	TRBJ1-5	CASSLGGGNQPQHF
TRBV27	TRBJ1-2	CASSLVPGTYGYTF
TRBV4-2	TRBJ1-6	CASSQEGWRSSYNSPLHF
TRBV19	TRBJ1-3	CASSSYSSSGNTIYF
TRBV4-3	TRBJ2-7	CASSQDRAGWGYEQYF
TRBV7-8	TRBJ2-1	CASRTLTGTGPNEQFF
TRBV30	TRBJ2-7	CAWGRPYEQYF
TRBV6-5	TRBJ1-1	CASSYRGGAFF
TRBV2	TRBJ2-3	CANKTGQGTDTQYF
TRBV11-1	TRBJ2-3	CASSFTDTQYF
TRBV5-1	TRBJ2-3	CASSLAERGGTDTQYF
TRBV28	TRBJ1-2	CASGYRGLKNGYTF
TRBV27	TRBJ2-7	CASSLWPYEQYF
TRBV4-3	TRBJ1-1	CASSQDPQGDTEAFF
TRBV9	TRBJ2-5	CASSDPKKETQYF
TRBV10-3	TRBJ2-3	CAIKPGGTDTQYF
TRBV28	TRBJ2-1	CASSSSLRGRRNEQFF
TRBV9	TRBJ2-3	CASSGMLAGGPDTQYF
TRBV10-3	TRBJ1-2	CAISESEGYGYTF
TRBV7-9	TRBJ1-2	CASSWGRDGYTF
TRBV11-2	TRBJ2-5	CASTLDIADHYQETQYF
TRBV9	TRBJ1-2	CASSLEGYGTGGGDGYTF
TRBV2	TRBJ2-2	CASSTSGELFF
TRBV7-2	TRBJ2-1	CASSSLGLAIRNEQFF
TRBV4-3	.	CASSQEGLAGYEQYF
TRBV23-1	TRBJ2-7	CASSQSGGQYF
TRBV10-3	TRBJ2-2	CAISEWDRDTGELFF
TRBV5-1	TRBJ2-6	CASSLGQSGANVLTF
TRBV21-1	TRBJ1-2	CASSKGFGYGYTF
TRBV27	TRBJ2-3	CASSFGTGGTDTQYF
TRBV9	TRBJ2-3	CASSVEGRRGDTQYF
TRBV5-4	TRBJ2-2	CASSWDRGLGELFF
TRBV29-1	TRBJ1-2	CSVGGSYGYTF
TRBV7-8	TRBJ2-2	CASRSTGELFF
TRBV9	TRBJ2-2	CASLQGNTGELFF
TRBV5-4	TRBJ1-2	CASSFGVNNYGYTF
TRBV20-1	TRBJ2-7	CSPRAFYEQYF
TRBV5-4	TRBJ2-7	CASSLVGGGPYEQYF
TRBV27	TRBJ2-5	CASSRTGKIETQYF
TRBV7-9	TRBJ2-7	CASSLALGEQYF
TRBV7-9	TRBJ1-1	CASREGAMNTEAFF
TRBV19	TRBJ2-7	CASSINDGPSSYEQYF
TRBV11-3	TRBJ2-7	CASSPLTGGRYEQYF
TRBV7-2	TRBJ2-5	CASSLVGAPAIGETQYF